The 13 T cell receptor beta chains below were found in one sample sequenced in a study of T cell repertoires in cytomegalovirus infection. TCRdb redid the calling of the reads with MiXCR, one entry per CDR3 protein. The repertoire holds tens of thousands of distinct CDR3 sequences, under 4.5% seen once, with about 22% in the top ten. Input material: PBMCs. The receptors here all came from a human donor in good health (CMV status not recorded). Some clones in this sample may be carry-over from other donors' samples.

This clonotype was seen many times. V gene TRBV6-2 or TRBV6-3 combines with J gene TRBJ1-1; 9 bases are shared with TRBD1. V shed 6 bases, J shed 5 bases, and the junction held 10 bases outside the gene matches. This CDR3 contains 15 residues. Germline CDR1 is MNHEY and CDR2 is SVGEGT. CDR3 amino acids: CASSLRQGVRTEAFF. In DNA form, the CDR3 reads TGTGCCAGCAGCCTTCGACAGGGGGTTCGGACTGAAGCTTTCTTT.

This sequence joins TRBV7-3 and TRBJ2-3; D is tentatively TRBD1 or TRBD2 (5 bases each). This CDR3 contains 12 residues. Germline V gene data show CDR1 as SGHTA and CDR2 as FQGTGA. V lost 3 bases, J lost 10 bases, and 11 bases lay in between. The CDR3 bases are TGTGCCAGCAGCTTCGAGACGGGACCGCAGTATTTT. Protein product: CASSFETGPQYF.

The table lists this clonotype with many counts. V is TRBV27 and J is TRBJ2-5; perhaps TRBD1 as D (5 bases). From germline, CDR1 is MNHEY and CDR2 SMNVEV (reference sequence). This CDR3 region has 16 residues. The ends were cut back, 5 bases at V and 2 bases at J, with 18 bases in the middle. CDR3 sequence: CASSTQPSGIQETQYF. DNA for the CDR3: TGTGCCAGCAGTACACAACCCTCAGGGATACAAGAGACCCAGTACTTC.

This clonotype was detected ten times or more. J is TRBJ2-5 and V is TRBV29-1; 8 bases line up with TRBD1. Germline V gene sequence: CDR1 SQVTM, CDR2 ANQGSEA. Trimming cost V 8 bases and J 2 bases; bases outside gene matches: 7. The CDR3 covers 13 residues. CDR3 coding DNA: TGCAGCACGACCGGGACAGGACAAGAGACCCAGTACTTC. Translating gives CSTTGTGQETQYF.

In its sample, this clonotype was seen a few times. V usage is TRBV7-2 and J usage is TRBJ1-2; the D is unclear. V gave up 5 bases and J gave up 2 bases, with 15 bases separating them. Germline V gene sequence: CDR1 SGHTA, CDR2 FQGNSA. This CDR3 contains 15 residues. The CDR3 DNA reads TGTGCCAGCAGCGCGATGAGCCCTCCGAACTATGGCTACACCTTC. The encoded protein is CASSAMSPPNYGYTF.

Many counts were recorded for this clonotype. The chain is built from TRBV2 and TRBJ2-6; D might be TRBD2 (5 bases). Looked up from germline, CDR1 is SNHLY and CDR2 is FYNNEI. This CDR3 has 16 amino acids. Trimming left V 2 bases short and J 0 bases short, with 8 bases between. The CDR3 DNA follows: TGTGCCAGCAGTGAACGGGGATACTCTGGGGCCAACGTCCTGACTTTC. Its translation is CASSERGYSGANVLTF.

This clonotype was found many times. This chain uses TRBV6-1 with TRBJ2-2; D call uncertain. V was shortened by 5 bases and J by 4 bases, with 11 bases between the two germline ends. This CDR3 has 14 residues. Germline V gives CDR1 MNHNS, CDR2 SASEGT. The CDR3 protein is CASSQDDITGELFF. The CDR3 nucleotides are TGTGCCAGCAGTCAAGATGACATCACCGGGGAGCTGTTTTTT.

There are many counts of this clonotype. The gene calls are TRBV7-2 and TRBJ1-6, with D possibly TRBD1 on 5 matching bases. CDR3 length: 15 residues. V lost 3 bases to trimming and J lost 3 bases, with 9 bases between them. Germline lookup yields CDR1 SGHTA and CDR2 FQGNSA. CDR3 in DNA: TGTGCCAGCAGCTTGGGGACGCTCTATAATTCACCCCTCCACTTT. Amino acid sequence: CASSLGTLYNSPLHF. The variable domain in full, with the rest retrieved from reference TRBV7-2 and TRBJ1-6, is GAGVSQSPSNKVTEKGKDVELRCDPISGHTALYWYRQSLGQGLEFLIYFQGNSAPDKSGLPSDRFSAERTGGSVSTLTIQRTQQEDSAVYLCASSLGTLYNSPLHFGNGTRLTVT.

The table lists this clonotype with many counts. The V call is TRBV7-2, the J call TRBJ1-5; D is ambiguous. Trimming took off 3 bases at V and 6 bases at J, with 12 bases between the two ends. Germline V CDR1 and CDR2: SGHTA, FQGNSA. This CDR3 has 14 amino acids. The CDR3 is CASSLNGEAQPQHF. The CDR3 coding sequence is TGTGCCAGCAGCTTGAACGGGGAGGCTCAGCCCCAGCATTTT. The variable domain in full, completed from reference TRBV7-2 and TRBJ1-5, reads GAGVSQSPSNKVTEKGKDVELRCDPISGHTALYWYRQSLGQGLEFLIYFQGNSAPDKSGLPSDRFSAERTGGSVSTLTIQRTQQEDSAVYLCASSLNGEAQPQHFGDGTRLSIL.

This clonotype showed up many times. The V and J genes are TRBV7-2 and TRBJ2-2; D is unclear. Germline assignment: CDR1 SGHTA and CDR2 FQGNSA. The length of the CDR3 is 14 residues. V was shortened by 2 bases and J by 2 bases, with 6 bases between the two germline ends. The DNA for the CDR3 is TGTGCCAGCAGCTTAATGACCAACACCGGGGAGCTGTTTTTT. Protein product: CASSLMTNTGELFF.

This clonotype appeared many times. The chain uses TRBV6-6 and TRBJ1-5; D might be TRBD1 (6 bases). CDR1 MNHNY and CDR2 SVGAGI come from the germline V gene (reference sequence). The CDR3 totals 17 residues. Trimming stripped 2 bases from V and 6 bases from J, with 20 bases between. The CDR3 region is CASSYPYRQGMGQPQHF. CDR3 DNA: TGTGCCAGCAGTTACCCCTACCGGCAGGGGATGGGTCAGCCCCAGCATTTT.

At least ten counts were recorded for this clonotype. This chain links TRBV7-2 with TRBJ2-1; D possibly uses TRBD1 or TRBD2 (6 bases each). V was trimmed by 5 bases and J by 8 bases, leaving 22 bases between them. Per germline, CDR1 SGHTA and CDR2 FQGNSA. The CDR3 extends over 16 amino acids. CDR3 in DNA: TGTGCCAGCAGCCAGGGGCGGGGCACTAGTTTCGATGAGCAGTTCTTC. Translation: CASSQGRGTSFDEQFF.

This clonotype was detected ten times or more. The J gene is TRBJ2-3, the V gene TRBV11-2; D possibly matches TRBD1 or TRBD2 (5 bases each). This CDR3 is 15 amino acids long. Germline V gene sequence: CDR1 SGHAT, CDR2 FQNNGV. V lost 3 bases and J lost 6, with 16 bases in between. The CDR3 loop reads CASSLTWGRGDTQYF. The CDR3 region has the DNA TGTGCCAGCAGCTTGACTTGGGGGAGAGGGGATACGCAGTATTTT.